This TCR beta chain was sequenced for a study of blood T cell repertoires in COVID-19. This clone appeared a few times. Authors' data handling: From reference gene primer amplification, estimates of nucleated cell counts were derived. Assay: immunoSEQ multiplex PCR; the TCRdb copy retains only in-frame clones and omits some. Clonal size and the V and J genes are those of that table, whereas D and trimming came from the DNA. The repertoire consists of approximately 190,000 clones, with 65% to 85% occurring once and the leading ten covering around 15%. The source is a man aged 60 to 69 with active or convalescent COVID-19. The sequenced sample was peripheral blood.

The CDR3 protein is CASSSGPGGNYGYTF. CDR3 nucleotide sequence: TGTGCCAGTAGTAGCGGGCCTGGAGGGAACTATGGCTACACCTTC. This chain joins TRBV19 and TRBJ1-2, with unresolved D. The CDR3 consists of 15 residues. Germline CDR1 reads LNHDA; CDR2 reads SQIVND (reference sequence). The V end was cut by 4 bases, the J end by 2 bases, with 14 bases between.